This T cell receptor (beta chain) was documented in a study of T cell responses to AZD1222 COVID-19 vaccine. Study observations and caveats: Within unmutated variant regions lay the reported targets of nearly half of spike-specific TCRs. White British ancestry dominated among donors, who included more females, and clonal diversity was possibly underestimated. Spike-specific TCR breadth and depth rose after two AZD1222 doses.

Details on this clone: As yet, its antigen is unknown.

Sequencing used immunoSEQ multiplex PCR; TCRdb keeps in-frame clones, though not all of them. Of around 120,000 clones in the sample, approximately 92% were seen once. Per germline, CDR1 SGHTA and CDR2 FQGNSA. V lost 11 bases, J lost 8 bases, and 19 bases lay in between. The CDR3 sequence is 14 residues long. Some second doses came at about 4 weeks and others at about 12 weeks; these were pooled. This sequence was found in an adult who received the AZD1222 COVID-19 vaccine. The chain couples TRBV7-2 to TRBJ1-6; D possibly corresponds to TRBD1 (5 bases). This specimen was peripheral blood, taken 28 days after the second AZD1222 dose. The CDR3 DNA is TGTGCCGCCTTGGATCCGGGGGGAGATTCACCCCTCCACTTT. Translation: CAALDPGGDSPLHF. The full variable domain, completed using reference TRBV7-2 and TRBJ1-6, is GAGVSQSPSNKVTEKGKDVELRCDPISGHTALYWYRQSLGQGLEFLIYFQGNSAPDKSGLPSDRFSAERTGGSVSTLTIQRTQQEDSAVYLCAALDPGGDSPLHFGNGTRLTVT.